The 20 T cell receptor beta chains in this list originate from one sample, sequenced in a study of cytomegalovirus exposure and HLA in healthy donors. Both 60 Vbeta primers and 13 Jbeta primers went into the PCR. Clones were sequenced by immunoSEQ multiplex PCR, and TCRdb holds only the in-frame ones, with some missing. The table includes over 110,000 clones, 82% detected once. The sample taken for sequencing was PBMCs. These receptors originate from a male donor in good health and CMV-seronegative.

The V gene is TRBV28, the J gene TRBJ2-7; tentatively, D is TRBD1 (6 bases). CDR1 MDHEN and CDR2 SYDVKM come from the germline V gene. CDR3 length: 14 amino acids. V lost 6 bases to trimming and J lost 3 bases, with 15 bases between them. The CDR3 sequence is CASRPGTTSYEQYF. The CDR3 region has the DNA TGTGCCAGCAGACCCGGGACAACGAGCTACGAGCAGTACTTC.

The chain carries TRBV4-1 and TRBJ2-1, with D possibly matching TRBD1 (5 bases). The CDR3 runs to 14 residues. Trimming left V 3 bases short and J 6 bases short, with 12 bases between. Per germline, CDR1 MGHRA and CDR2 YSYEKL. CDR3 residues: CASSQGPASNEQFF. The CDR3 DNA sequence: TGCGCCAGCAGCCAGGGGCCCGCCTCCAATGAGCAGTTCTTC.

The CDR3: CASSAGTGGGEKLFF. The CDR3, as DNA: TGTGCCAGCAGCGCAGGGACAGGGGGAGGTGAAAAACTGTTTTTT. The chain carries TRBV9 and TRBJ1-4; 11 positions agree with TRBD1. The junction had 5 bases not matched to a gene; V was cut back by 3 bases and J by 7 bases. The CDR3 consists of 15 residues. In germline, CDR1 is SGDLS, CDR2 YYNGEE.

The chain recombines TRBV5-1 with TRBJ1-5, with 7 bases matching TRBD1. The germline V gene has CDR1 SGHRS and CDR2 YFSETQ. This CDR3 has 15 residues. With 4 bases clipped from V and 3 bases from J, the junction kept 7 bases outside the gene matches. The CDR3 DNA follows: TGCGCCAGCAGCCCCGGGACAGCGATCAATCAGCCCCAGCATTTT. Translation gives CASSPGTAINQPQHF.

The chain joins TRBV2 to TRBJ2-3, with D possibly TRBD2 on 6 matching bases. Trimming left V 8 bases short and J 0 bases short, with 12 bases between. CDR1 and CDR2 from the germline V gene are SNHLY and FYNNEI. This CDR3 has 14 residues. The CDR3 DNA follows: TGTGCCAGCGGGACCGGGACTAGCACAGATACGCAGTATTTT. It encodes CASGTGTSTDTQYF.

This clone was seen more than once but under ten times. The genes are TRBV25-1 and TRBJ1-4; TRBD1 matches 9 bases. V lost 2 bases and J lost 5; bases outside the gene matches: 0. In germline, CDR1 is MGHDK, CDR2 SYGVNS. The CDR3 spans 14 residues. In DNA, the CDR3 is TGTGCCAGCAGTGAAGGGACAGGGAATGAAAAACTGTTTTTT. Amino acids: CASSEGTGNEKLFF.

The genes are TRBV18 and TRBJ1-2; 7 nucleotides align to TRBD1. The CDR3 has 13 amino acids. CDR1 and CDR2 (germline): KGHSH, LQKENI. The V and J ends lost 6 bases and 4 bases, in that order; junction bases with no gene match: 5. CDR3 protein: CASSPGQVYGYTF. Here the CDR3 DNA reads TGTGCCAGCTCTCCAGGACAGGTCTATGGCTACACCTTC.

This chain uses TRBV7-8 with TRBJ2-7; 8 positions agree with TRBD2. V lost 0 bases to trimming and J lost 4 bases; unmatched junction nucleotides: 11. Germline V gives CDR1 SGHVS, CDR2 FQNEAQ. The CDR3 spans 17 residues. CDR3 DNA: TGTGCCAGCAGCTTAGCGGTTTTGGTAGCGGGAAGGTACGAGCAGTACTTC. The encoded protein is CASSLAVLVAGRYEQYF.

This chain links TRBV19 with TRBJ1-5; D gene unclear. This CDR3 is built from 16 residues. V was pared by 4 bases and J by 1 base, with 14 bases between. The V gene's germline CDR1 is LNHDA and CDR2 SQIVND (reference sequence). CDR3 sequence (DNA): TGTGCCAGTAGTACCCGCGGCTTGTCGAGCAATCAGCCCCAGCATTTT. Translating it yields CASSTRGLSSNQPQHF.

The V and J genes are TRBV7-2 and TRBJ2-3, with D perhaps TRBD2 (6 bases). CDR3 size: 16 residues. V gave up 3 bases and J gave up 0 bases, with 13 bases separating them. Germline V gene sequence: CDR1 SGHTA, CDR2 FQGNSA. DNA of the CDR3: TGTGCCAGCAGCTTCCTAGCGCGTTCTAGCACAGATACGCAGTATTTT. Protein sequence: CASSFLARSSTDTQYF.

Written as DNA, the CDR3 is TGTGCCAGCAGCGACGCTGGCCAGGGTGTACGACGGGAAGCTTTCTTT. Its translation: CASSDAGQGVRREAFF. This chain joins TRBV28 and TRBJ1-1, with a possible D match to TRBD1 (5 bases). The CDR3 loop spans 16 amino acids. CDR1 and CDR2 from the germline V gene are MDHEN and SYDVKM. The V gene lost 6 bases and the J gene lost 8 bases, with 25 bases spanning the gap.

The chain is built from TRBV19 and TRBJ2-5; the match to TRBD1 covers 9 bases. The CDR3 runs 14 residues. Germline lookup yields CDR1 LNHDA and CDR2 SQIVND (reference sequence). With V trimmed by 6 bases and J by 0 bases, 2 bases remained unmatched. The CDR3 coding sequence is TGTGCCAGTAGCAGGACAGGGGACCAAGAGACCCAGTACTTC. Protein sequence: CASSRTGDQETQYF.

The chain couples TRBV5-6 to TRBJ2-5; 10 nucleotides line up with TRBD1. Germline V CDR1 and CDR2: SGHDT, YYEEEE. Unmatched junction bases numbered 7, after V lost 3 bases and J lost 5 bases. The CDR3 has 15 residues. In nucleotides, the CDR3 is TGTGCCAGCAGCTATGGACAGGGGGTCGGGGAGACCCAGTACTTC. It specifies CASSYGQGVGETQYF.

This sequence joins TRBV7-9 and TRBJ2-7; D is uncertain. CDR3 length: 14 amino acids. With 1 base removed from V and 3 bases from J, the gap between germline ends came to 10 bases. From germline, CDR1 is SEHNR and CDR2 FQNEAQ (reference sequence). DNA for the CDR3: TGTGCCAGCAGCTTAGTCGGGTTGGACTACGAGCAGTACTTC. Protein sequence: CASSLVGLDYEQYF.

The chain links TRBV27 to TRBJ1-1; tentatively, D is TRBD1 (5 bases). Trimming took 7 bases from V and 9 from J, leaving 12 bases between them. CDR3 size: 11 residues. Germline V gene data show CDR1 as MNHEY and CDR2 as SMNVEV (reference sequence). The chain's CDR3 is CASTSGEKAFF. CDR3 sequence (DNA): TGTGCCAGCACCTCGGGGGAAAAAGCTTTCTTT.

This clone was counted once. The chain uses TRBV28 and TRBJ2-7; 10 bases map to TRBD2. Germline lookup yields CDR1 MDHEN and CDR2 SYDVKM. V dropped 6 bases and J dropped 2; count of bases not matched to a gene: 4. The CDR3 spans 14 residues. The CDR3 DNA sequence: TGTGCCAGCAGCAAAGCGGGAGGGACCTACGAGCAGTACTTC. This encodes CASSKAGGTYEQYF.

This clone appeared a few times. V is TRBV14 and J is TRBJ2-2, with 9 bases aligning to TRBD2. In germline, CDR1 is SGHDN, CDR2 FVKESK. The J segment lost 4 bases and the V segment lost 0 bases, leaving 6 bases of the junction unmatched. The CDR3 runs to 17 residues. The CDR3 is CASSQEGDSGSTGELFF. The CDR3 coding sequence is TGTGCCAGCAGCCAAGAAGGTGATAGCGGGAGCACCGGGGAGCTGTTTTTT. Full variable domain (missing parts from reference TRBV14 and TRBJ2-2): EAGVTQFPSHSVIEKGQTVTLRCDPISGHDNLYWYRRVMGKEIKFLLHFVKESKQDESGMPNNRFLAERTGGTYSTLKVQPAELEDSGVYFCASSQEGDSGSTGELFFGEGSRLTVL.

V gene TRBV10-3 combines with J gene TRBJ2-3, with 9 bases aligning to TRBD2. Germline-derived CDR1 and CDR2 are ENHRY and SYGVKD. V lost 6 bases to trimming and J lost 4 bases; unmatched junction nucleotides: 8. The CDR3 loop spans 15 amino acids. CDR3 DNA sequence: TGTGCCATCAGAGAGGGCCTAGCGGGATCAGATACGCAGTATTTT. It encodes CAIREGLAGSDTQYF.

The genes are TRBV5-8 and TRBJ2-5, with a weak D call TRBD2 (5 bases). Germline loops: CDR1 SGHTS, CDR2 YDEGEE. V was pared by 3 bases and J by 7 bases, with 13 bases between. The CDR3 is made up of 13 amino acids. The CDR3 sequence is CASSWERWGTQYF. The CDR3 DNA reads TGTGCCAGCAGCTGGGAGAGATGGGGGACCCAGTACTTC.

This sequence joins TRBV5-4 and TRBJ2-5, with D tentatively TRBD2 (5 bases). The CDR3 length is 14 residues. Trimming cost V 0 bases and J 6 bases, with 12 bases left between them. CDR1 and CDR2 from the germline V gene are SGHNT and YYREEE (reference sequence). CDR3 sequence reads: CASSLAESGKTQYF. The CDR3 DNA follows: TGTGCCAGCAGCTTGGCCGAGTCGGGGAAGACCCAGTACTTC.